This passage covers 5 T cell receptor beta chains from one sample sequenced in a study of immune evolution from preneoplasia to lung adenocarcinoma. Some clones are missing from TCRdb's copy, which holds only in-frame ones; the method was immunoSEQ multiplex PCR. The table shows some 2,500 clones, with roughly 80% occurring only once. The sequenced sample was FFPE adjacent normal lung tissue. The receptor set was obtained from a person of 80 years or more with lung adenocarcinoma.

CDR3 protein: CASSLSSGGQETQYF. CDR3 bases: TGTGCCAGCAGCTTAAGTTCAGGGGGCCAAGAGACCCAGTACTTC. The chain uses TRBV7-9 and TRBJ2-5, with 7 bases lining up with TRBD1. Germline V gene sequence: CDR1 SEHNR, CDR2 FQNEAQ (reference sequence). Trimming cost V 2 bases and J 1 base; bases outside gene matches: 4. This CDR3 is built from 15 residues.

This clone came up a few times. Other DNA sequences in this sample translate to the same CDR3. V is TRBV7-2 and J is TRBJ1-1; tentative D call: TRBD1 (5 bases). Germline V gene data show CDR1 as SGHTA and CDR2 as FQGNSA. Between the trimmed V and J ends, which lost 5 bases and 1 base, there was a span of 14 bases. The CDR3 extends over 15 amino acids. Here the CDR3 DNA reads TGTGCCAGCAGCCCACGATGGGGGGGGAACACTGAAGCTTTCTTT. Encoded protein: CASSPRWGGNTEAFF.

V gene TRBV30 combines with J gene TRBJ2-1; 10 bases align to TRBD2. V trimming: 0 bases; J trimming: 10 bases; junction bases outside the gene matches: 15. The V gene's germline CDR1 is GTSNPN and CDR2 SVGIG (reference sequence). The CDR3 extends over 17 amino acids. This chain's CDR3 is CAWSVRTLSGRAGEQFF. The CDR3 bases are TGTGCCTGGAGTGTACGGACTCTCAGCGGGAGGGCCGGAGAGCAGTTCTTC.

The chain joins TRBV10-3 to TRBJ1-2; D is undetermined. This CDR3 is built from 12 residues. CDR1 and CDR2 from the germline V gene are ENHRY and SYGVKD. Trimming shortened V by 3 bases and J by 7 bases, and 9 bases separated the two germline ends. The CDR3, as DNA: TGTGCCATCAGTGACAACAACGGTGGCTACACCTTC. Its protein product is CAISDNNGGYTF.

The chain uses TRBV19 and TRBJ2-3, with 9 bases fitting TRBD2. The CDR3 length is 14 residues. The germline V gene encodes CDR1 LNHDA and CDR2 SQIVND (reference sequence). The ends lost 3 bases at V and 6 bases at J; junction bases unmatched: 4. The CDR3 region is CASSMRGGMDTQYF. The CDR3 coding sequence is TGTGCCAGTAGTATGCGGGGGGGCATGGATACGCAGTATTTT. Full variable domain (missing parts from reference TRBV19 and TRBJ2-3): DGGITQSPKYLFRKEGQNVTLSCEQNLNHDAMYWYRQDPGQGLRLIYYSQIVNDFQKGDIAEGYSVSREKKESFPLTVTSAQKNPTAFYLCASSMRGGMDTQYFGPGTRLTVL.